The present T cell receptor (beta chain) was sequenced within a study of OX40 agonist ivuxolimab in advanced cancers. In the study overall: Ivuxolimab, an antibody that agonizes OX40 (CD134), was administered to the patients.

This table comes from immunoSEQ multiplex PCR, and its TCRdb copy is limited to in-frame clones, with some not included. The repertoire holds 70,000 to 80,000 clones, with 93% as singletons. The germline V gene has CDR1 LNHNV and CDR2 YYDKDF (reference sequence). The CDR3 contains 14 residues. The V end lost 0 bases, the J end lost 7 bases, and 10 bases lay between the germline ends. The investigators sampled blood at baseline, at cycle 4 day 1, and at cycle 7 day 1. The source is an adult with an advanced solid tumor such as melanoma, head and neck, liver or kidney cancer. The chain joins TRBV15 to TRBJ2-4, with a possible D match to TRBD1 (5 bases). Specimen: CD4+ or CD8+ T cells sorted from blood, collected in a trial of the OX40 agonist ivuxolimab. The CDR3 reads CATSRDGAGNIQYF. The CDR3 DNA sequence: TGTGCCACCAGCAGAGATGGGGCAGGCAACATTCAGTACTTC. Using reference TRBV15 and TRBJ2-4 for the parts outside the CDR3, the full variable domain is DAMVIQNPRYQVTQFGKPVTLSCSQTLNHNVMYWYQQKSSQAPKLLFHYYDKDFNNEADTPDNFQSRRPNTSFCFLDIRSPGLGDTAMYLCATSRDGAGNIQYFGAGTRLSVL.